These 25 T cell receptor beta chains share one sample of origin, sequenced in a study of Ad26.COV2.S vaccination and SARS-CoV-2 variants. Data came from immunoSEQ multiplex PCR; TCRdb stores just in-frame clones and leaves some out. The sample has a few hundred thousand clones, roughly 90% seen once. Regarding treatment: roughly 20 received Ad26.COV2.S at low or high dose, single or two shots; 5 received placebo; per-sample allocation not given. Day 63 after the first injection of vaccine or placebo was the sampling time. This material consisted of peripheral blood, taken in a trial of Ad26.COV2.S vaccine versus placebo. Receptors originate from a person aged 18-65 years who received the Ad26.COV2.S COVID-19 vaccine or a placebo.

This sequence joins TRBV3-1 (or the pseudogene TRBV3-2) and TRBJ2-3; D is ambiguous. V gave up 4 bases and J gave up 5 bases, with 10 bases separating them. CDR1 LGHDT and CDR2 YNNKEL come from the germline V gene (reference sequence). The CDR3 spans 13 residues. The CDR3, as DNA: TGTGCCAGCAGCCCCCCCGGTCGAGATACGCAGTATTTT. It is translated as CASSPPGRDTQYF.

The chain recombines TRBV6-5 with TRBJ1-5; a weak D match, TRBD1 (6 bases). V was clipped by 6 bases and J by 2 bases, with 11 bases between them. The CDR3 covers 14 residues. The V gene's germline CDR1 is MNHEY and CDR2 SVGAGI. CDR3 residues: CASRPGQRNQPQHF. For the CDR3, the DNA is TGTGCCAGCAGACCAGGACAGCGCAATCAGCCCCAGCATTTT.

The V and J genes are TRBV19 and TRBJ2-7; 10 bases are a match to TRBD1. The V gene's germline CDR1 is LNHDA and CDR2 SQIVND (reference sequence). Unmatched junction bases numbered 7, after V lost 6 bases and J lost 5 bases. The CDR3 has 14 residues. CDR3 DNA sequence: TGTGCCAGTAGCCCCCGGGACAGGGGCAACGAGCAGTACTTC. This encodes CASSPRDRGNEQYF.

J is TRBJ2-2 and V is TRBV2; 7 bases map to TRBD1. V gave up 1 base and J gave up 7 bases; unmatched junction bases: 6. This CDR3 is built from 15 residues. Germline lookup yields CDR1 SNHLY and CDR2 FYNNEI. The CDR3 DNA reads TGTGCCAGCAGTGAAGACAGGGGCGGCGGCGGGGAGCTGTTTTTT. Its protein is CASSEDRGGGGELFF.

CDR3 DNA sequence: TGCGCCAGCAGCCCCCATGGGATTGGAGACACTGAAGCTTTCTTT. Residues: CASSPHGIGDTEAFF. The chain recombines TRBV4-1 with TRBJ1-1, with D hard to call. There are 15 residues in the CDR3. V was cut by 4 bases and J by 3 bases, with 15 bases left in between. Looked up from germline, CDR1 is MGHRA and CDR2 is YSYEKL.

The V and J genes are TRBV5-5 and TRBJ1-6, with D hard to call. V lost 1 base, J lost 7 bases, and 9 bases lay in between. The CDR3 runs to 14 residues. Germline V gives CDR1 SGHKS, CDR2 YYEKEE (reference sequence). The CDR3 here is CASSLTGTNSPLHF. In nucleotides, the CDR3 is TGTGCCAGCAGCTTGACGGGTACGAATTCACCCCTCCACTTT.

The CDR3 coding sequence is TGTGCCAGCAGCTTAGAGCAGGGAGGCGCCTATGGCTACACCTTC. Amino acid sequence: CASSLEQGGAYGYTF. J is TRBJ1-2 and V is TRBV7-6; TRBD1 might be the D (5 bases). The CDR3 loop spans 15 amino acids. Trimming removed 1 base from V and 4 bases from J, with 13 bases in between. Germline CDR1 and CDR2: SGHVS and FNYEAQ.

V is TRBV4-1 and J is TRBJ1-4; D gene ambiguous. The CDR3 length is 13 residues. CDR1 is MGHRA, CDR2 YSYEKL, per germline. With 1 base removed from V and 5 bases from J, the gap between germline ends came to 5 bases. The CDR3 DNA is TGCGCCAGCAGCCAAGGGCAGAATGAAAAACTGTTTTTT. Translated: CASSQGQNEKLFF.

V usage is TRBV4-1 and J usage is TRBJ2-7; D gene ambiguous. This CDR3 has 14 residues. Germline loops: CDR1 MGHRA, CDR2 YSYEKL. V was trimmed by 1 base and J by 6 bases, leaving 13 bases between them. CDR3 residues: CASSQGFRLTEQYF. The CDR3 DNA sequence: TGCGCCAGCAGCCAAGGATTCCGGTTGACCGAGCAGTACTTC.

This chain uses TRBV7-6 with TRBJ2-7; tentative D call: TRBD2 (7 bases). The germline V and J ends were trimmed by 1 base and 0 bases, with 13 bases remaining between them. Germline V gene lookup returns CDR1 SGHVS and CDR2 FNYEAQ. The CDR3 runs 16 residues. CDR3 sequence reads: CASSLGRGPSSYEQYF. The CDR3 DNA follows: TGTGCCAGCAGCTTAGGGCGGGGGCCTAGCTCCTACGAGCAGTACTTC. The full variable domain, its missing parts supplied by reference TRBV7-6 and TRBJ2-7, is GAGVSQSPRYKVTKRGQDVALRCDPISGHVSLYWYRQALGQGPEFLTYFNYEAQQDKSGLPNDRFSAERPEGSISTLTIQRTEQRDSAMYRCASSLGRGPSSYEQYFGPGTRLTVT.

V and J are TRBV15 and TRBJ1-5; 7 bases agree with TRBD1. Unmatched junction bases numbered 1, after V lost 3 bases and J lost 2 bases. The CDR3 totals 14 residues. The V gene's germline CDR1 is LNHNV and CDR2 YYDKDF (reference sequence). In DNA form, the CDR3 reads TGTGCCACCAGCAGTGACAGGGGCAATCAGCCCCAGCATTTT. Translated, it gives CATSSDRGNQPQHF.

This chain's CDR3 is CASSHGTGGSTIYF. The CDR3 DNA reads TGTGCCAGCAGCCACGGGACAGGAGGTAGCACCATATATTTT. The chain combines TRBV3-1 (or the pseudogene TRBV3-2) with TRBJ1-3, with TRBD1 matching over 8 bases. Germline V gene data show CDR1 as LGHDT and CDR2 as YNNKEL (reference sequence). CDR3 length: 14 residues. The V and J ends lost 3 bases and 9 bases, in that order; junction bases with no gene match: 7.

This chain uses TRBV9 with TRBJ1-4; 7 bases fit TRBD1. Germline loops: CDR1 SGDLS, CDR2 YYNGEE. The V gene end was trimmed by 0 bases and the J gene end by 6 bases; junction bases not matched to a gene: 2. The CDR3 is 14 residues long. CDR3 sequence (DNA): TGTGCCAGCAGCGTAGGAGGGGGCGATGAAAAACTGTTTTTT. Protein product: CASSVGGGDEKLFF.

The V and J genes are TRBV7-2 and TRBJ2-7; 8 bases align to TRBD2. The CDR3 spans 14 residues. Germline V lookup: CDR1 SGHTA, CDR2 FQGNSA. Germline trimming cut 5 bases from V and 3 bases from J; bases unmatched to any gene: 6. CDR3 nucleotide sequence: TGTGCCAGCAGCACCAGCGGGGGATACTACGAGCAGTACTTC. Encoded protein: CASSTSGGYYEQYF.

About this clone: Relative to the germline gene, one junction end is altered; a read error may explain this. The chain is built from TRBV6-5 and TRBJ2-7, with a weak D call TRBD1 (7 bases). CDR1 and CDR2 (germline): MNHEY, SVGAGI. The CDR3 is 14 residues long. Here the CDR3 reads CVSSYSSGGGEQYF. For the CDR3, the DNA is TGTGTCAGCAGTTACTCCTCAGGGGGAGGCGAGCAGTACTTC.

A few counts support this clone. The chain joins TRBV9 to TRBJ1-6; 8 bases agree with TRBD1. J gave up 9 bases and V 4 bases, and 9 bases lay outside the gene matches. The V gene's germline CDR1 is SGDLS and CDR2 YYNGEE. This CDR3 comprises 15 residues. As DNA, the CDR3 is TGTGCCAGCAGCCCCCTCGACAGGGGAAGTTCACCCCTCCACTTT. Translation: CASSPLDRGSSPLHF. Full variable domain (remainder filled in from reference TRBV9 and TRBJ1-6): DSGVTQTPKHLITATGQRVTLRCSPRSGDLSVYWYQQSLDQGLQFLIQYYNGEERAKGNILERFSAQQFPDLHSELNLSSLELGDSALYFCASSPLDRGSSPLHFGNGTRLTVT.

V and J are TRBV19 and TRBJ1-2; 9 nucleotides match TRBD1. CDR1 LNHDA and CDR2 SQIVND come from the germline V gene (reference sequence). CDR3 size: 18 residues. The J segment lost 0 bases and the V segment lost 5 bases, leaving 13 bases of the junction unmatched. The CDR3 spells CASSRRTGAGGPNYGYTF. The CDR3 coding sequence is TGTGCCAGTAGTCGAAGGACAGGGGCCGGGGGGCCTAACTATGGCTACACCTTC.

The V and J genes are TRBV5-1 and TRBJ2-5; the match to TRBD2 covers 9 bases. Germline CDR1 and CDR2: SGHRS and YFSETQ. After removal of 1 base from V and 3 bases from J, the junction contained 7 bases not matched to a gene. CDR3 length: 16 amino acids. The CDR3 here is CASSLLGIAGEETQYF. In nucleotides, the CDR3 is TGCGCCAGCAGCTTGTTGGGGATAGCGGGGGAAGAGACCCAGTACTTC.

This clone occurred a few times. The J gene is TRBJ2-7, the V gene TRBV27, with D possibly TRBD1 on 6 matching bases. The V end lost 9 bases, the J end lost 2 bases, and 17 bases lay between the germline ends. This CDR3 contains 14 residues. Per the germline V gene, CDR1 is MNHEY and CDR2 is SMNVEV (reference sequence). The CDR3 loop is CASSRGTGPYEQYF. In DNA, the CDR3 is TGTGCCAGTTCCAGGGGAACGGGGCCCTACGAGCAGTACTTC.

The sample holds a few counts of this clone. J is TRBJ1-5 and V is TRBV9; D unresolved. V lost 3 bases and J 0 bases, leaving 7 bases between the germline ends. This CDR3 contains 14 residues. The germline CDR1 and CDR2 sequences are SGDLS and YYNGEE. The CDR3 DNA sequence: TGTGCCAGCAGCGCCGGGGATAGCAATCAGCCCCAGCATTTT. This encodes CASSAGDSNQPQHF.

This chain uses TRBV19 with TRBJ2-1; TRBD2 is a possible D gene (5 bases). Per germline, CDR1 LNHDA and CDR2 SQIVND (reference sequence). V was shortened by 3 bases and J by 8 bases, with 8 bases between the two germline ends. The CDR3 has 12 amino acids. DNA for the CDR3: TGTGCCAGTAGTATCGAGGAGGATGAGCAGTTCTTC. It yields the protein CASSIEEDEQFF.

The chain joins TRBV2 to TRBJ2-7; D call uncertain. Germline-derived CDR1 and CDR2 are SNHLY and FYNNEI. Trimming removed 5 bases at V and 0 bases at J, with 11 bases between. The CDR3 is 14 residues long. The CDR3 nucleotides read TGTGCCAGCAGTCCTTACATAAGCTCCTACGAGCAGTACTTC. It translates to CASSPYISSYEQYF.

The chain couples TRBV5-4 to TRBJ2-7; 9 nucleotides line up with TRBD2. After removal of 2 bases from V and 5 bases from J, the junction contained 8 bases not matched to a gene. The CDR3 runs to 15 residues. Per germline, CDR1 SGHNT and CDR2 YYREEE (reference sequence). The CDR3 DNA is TGTGCCAGCAGCTTTTTGCGGGGGGGGATCGACGAGCAGTACTTC. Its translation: CASSFLRGGIDEQYF.

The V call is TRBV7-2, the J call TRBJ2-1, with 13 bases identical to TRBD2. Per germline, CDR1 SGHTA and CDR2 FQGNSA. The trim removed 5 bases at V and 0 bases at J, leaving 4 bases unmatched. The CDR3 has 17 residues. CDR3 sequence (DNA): TGTGCCAGCAGCCCTCGACTAGCGGGAGGCTCCTACAATGAGCAGTTCTTC. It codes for CASSPRLAGGSYNEQFF. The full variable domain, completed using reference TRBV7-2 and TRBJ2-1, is GAGVSQSPSNKVTEKGKDVELRCDPISGHTALYWYRQSLGQGLEFLIYFQGNSAPDKSGLPSDRFSAERTGGSVSTLTIQRTQQEDSAVYLCASSPRLAGGSYNEQFFGPGTRLTVL.

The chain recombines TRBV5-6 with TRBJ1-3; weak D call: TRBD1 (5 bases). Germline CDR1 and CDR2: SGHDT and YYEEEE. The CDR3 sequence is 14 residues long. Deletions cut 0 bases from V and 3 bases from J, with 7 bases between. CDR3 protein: CASSLVQGGNTIYF. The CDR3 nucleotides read TGTGCCAGCAGCTTGGTGCAGGGTGGAAACACCATATATTTT.